This entry describes one TCR beta chain. This sample is part of a study of technical replicates of blood from a few donors. The CDR3 extends over 23 amino acids. The germline V gene encodes CDR1 SGHRS and CDR2 YFSETQ. After removal of 0 bases from V and 5 bases from J, the junction contained 27 bases not matched to a gene. TCRdb's copy holds only in-frame clones and misses some; the assay was immunoSEQ multiplex PCR. The table shows tens of thousands of clones, with roughly 89% occurring only once. This clonotype originated in a human donor in good health. V and J are TRBV5-1 and TRBJ1-5, with 9 positions matching TRBD1. Sequences were obtained from T cells isolated from PBMCs. CDR3 nucleotide sequence: TGCGCCAGCAGCTTGGTAAACAGAACCGGGACAGGGATAGGAAGACGCGACGATCAGCCCCAGCATTTT. Protein product: CASSLVNRTGTGIGRRDDQPQHF.